This T cell receptor beta chain stems from a study of T cells in Graves' hyperthyroidism and ophthalmopathy. Regarding this clonotype: Its antigen remains unknown.

Per germline, CDR1 SNHLY and CDR2 FYNNEI. This CDR3 comprises 15 residues. V shed 10 bases and J shed 0 bases, with 13 bases lying between them. RNA transcripts gave rise to amplified TCR beta CDR3 regions. First-round RT-PCR targeting the TCR CDR3 was performed with the HTBI primer set. TCRdb reprocessed the multiplex PCR reads with MiXCR, giving one entry per CDR3 protein. The table shows about 380,000 distinct CDR3 sequences, with around an eighth occurring only once. Overall study results and limits: From stable hyperthyroidism, ophthalmopathy was set apart by a 13 V-J model.

The chain combines TRBV2 with TRBJ1-6; D remains ambiguous. The sequenced material came from blood. This receptor was taken from a man aged 25 to 40 with Graves' hyperthyroidism that later progressed to Graves' ophthalmopathy. CDR3 nucleotide sequence: TGTGCCAACCTTGGTTCGAGCTCCTATAATTCACCCCTCCACTTT. This translates into CANLGSSSYNSPLHF.